These T cell receptor beta chains were read from a single sample in a study of T cell repertoires in cytomegalovirus infection. TCRdb re-called the reads with MiXCR, one entry per CDR3 protein. The sample carries some 150,000 distinct CDR3 sequences, about 6% recorded once. Input material: PBMCs. These receptors all come from a human donor in good health (CMV status not recorded). Some clones in this sample may be carry-over from other donors' samples. The CDR3 runs from the conserved cysteine through the conserved F or W. Fields, in order: clone size, V gene, D gene, J gene, CDR3 protein, CDR3 DNA. The D gene is left open where the match is weak. The size of a clone is reported for some rows only, either as once, few or many, or as a class for expanded clones.

clone_size: many; v_call: TRBV7-2; d_call: TRBD1; j_call: TRBJ1-5; cdr3_aa: CASSLDRNSNQPQHF; cdr3_nt: TGTGCCAGCAGCTTGGACAGGAATAGCAATCAGCCCCAGCATTTT
clone_size: many; v_call: TRBV7-2; d_call: -; j_call: TRBJ2-3; cdr3_aa: CASSLDTDTQYF; cdr3_nt: TGTGCCAGCAGCCTGGACACAGATACGCAGTATTTT
clone_size: many; v_call: TRBV7-9; d_call: -; j_call: TRBJ2-7; cdr3_aa: CASSSEIMGARSYEQYF; cdr3_nt: TGTGCCAGCAGCTCCGAAATAATGGGGGCCCGCTCCTACGAGCAGTACTTC
clone_size: few; v_call: TRBV7-2; d_call: TRBD2; j_call: TRBJ2-3; cdr3_aa: CASSGGGTDTQYF; cdr3_nt: TGTGCCAGCAGCGGGGGGGGCACAGATACGCAGTATTTT
clone_size: many; v_call: TRBV7-8; d_call: -; j_call: TRBJ1-6; cdr3_aa: CASSLSSSSYNSPLHF; cdr3_nt: TGTGCCAGCAGCTTAAGTAGTAGCTCCTATAATTCACCCCTCCACTTT
clone_size: few; v_call: TRBV7-2; d_call: TRBD1; j_call: TRBJ1-1; cdr3_aa: CASSLLGQGGTEAFF; cdr3_nt: TGTGCCAGCAGCTTACTGGGACAGGGGGGCACTGAAGCTTTCTTT
clone_size: few; v_call: TRBV29-1; d_call: -; j_call: TRBJ1-1; cdr3_aa: CSPAPEAFF; cdr3_nt: TGCAGCCCCGCCCCCGAAGCTTTCTTT
clone_size: medium-sized; v_call: TRBV19; d_call: -; j_call: TRBJ1-5; cdr3_aa: CASRIGNQPQHF; cdr3_nt: TGTGCCAGTAGGATCGGCAATCAGCCCCAGCATTTT
clone_size: many; v_call: TRBV7-9; d_call: -; j_call: TRBJ1-1; cdr3_aa: CASSFARAFTEAFF; cdr3_nt: TGTGCCAGCAGCTTCGCGAGGGCTTTCACTGAAGCTTTCTTT
clone_size: -; v_call: TRBV20-1; d_call: -; j_call: TRBJ2-7; cdr3_aa: CSARDWTGEQYF; cdr3_nt: TGCAGTGCTAGAGATTGGACGGGAGAGCAGTACTTC
clone_size: many; v_call: TRBV15; d_call: -; j_call: TRBJ2-1; cdr3_aa: CATSREPGSSYNEQFF; cdr3_nt: TGTGCCACCAGCAGAGAGCCAGGGAGCTCCTACAATGAGCAGTTCTTC
clone_size: many; v_call: TRBV7-2; d_call: -; j_call: TRBJ1-4; cdr3_aa: CASSLRVGGEKLFF; cdr3_nt: TGTGCCAGCAGCTTAAGGGTTGGGGGTGAAAAACTGTTTTTT
clone_size: few; v_call: TRBV29-1; d_call: TRBD2; j_call: TRBJ2-3; cdr3_aa: CSVGTGLAKDTQYF; cdr3_nt: TGCAGCGTAGGCACGGGACTAGCGAAAGATACGCAGTATTTT
clone_size: -; v_call: TRBV20-1; d_call: TRBD1; j_call: TRBJ1-5; cdr3_aa: CSARVTGGSNQPQHF; cdr3_nt: TGCAGTGCTAGAGTAACAGGGGGGAGCAATCAGCCCCAGCATTTT
clone_size: many; v_call: TRBV7-2; d_call: -; j_call: TRBJ2-3; cdr3_aa: CASSAELSDTQYF; cdr3_nt: TGTGCCAGCAGCGCAGAGTTGTCAGATACGCAGTATTTT
clone_size: many; v_call: TRBV19; d_call: -; j_call: TRBJ2-5; cdr3_aa: CASRRDGLETQYF; cdr3_nt: TGTGCCAGTAGACGGGACGGGTTAGAGACCCAGTACTTC
clone_size: many; v_call: TRBV25-1; d_call: TRBD1; j_call: TRBJ1-2; cdr3_aa: CASSEDRAGYGYTF; cdr3_nt: TGTGCCAGCAGTGAGGACAGGGCGGGTTATGGCTACACCTTC
clone_size: many; v_call: TRBV7-9; d_call: -; j_call: TRBJ1-5; cdr3_aa: CASSLGGGPHQPQHF; cdr3_nt: TGTGCCAGCAGCTTAGGGGGGGGGCCCCATCAGCCCCAGCATTTT
clone_size: -; v_call: TRBV7-4; d_call: TRBD1; j_call: TRBJ1-4; cdr3_aa: CASSRVDRGRANEKLFF; cdr3_nt: TGTGCCAGCAGCCGCGTTGACAGGGGGCGTGCTAATGAAAAACTGTTTTTT
clone_size: many; v_call: TRBV7-2; d_call: -; j_call: TRBJ2-2; cdr3_aa: CASSLAQYTGELFF; cdr3_nt: TGTGCCAGCAGCTTGGCCCAATACACCGGGGAGCTGTTTTTT
clone_size: many; v_call: TRBV6-2/TRBV6-3; d_call: TRBD2; j_call: TRBJ2-4; cdr3_aa: CASSLTGGENIQYF; cdr3_nt: TGTGCCAGCAGTTTAACGGGGGGGGAAAACATTCAGTACTTC
clone_size: many; v_call: TRBV11-2; d_call: -; j_call: TRBJ2-3; cdr3_aa: CASSSPTGGTDTQYF; cdr3_nt: TGTGCCAGCAGCTCCCCAACGGGGGGCACAGATACGCAGTATTTT
clone_size: many; v_call: TRBV5-6; d_call: -; j_call: TRBJ2-5; cdr3_aa: CASSLSGPGETQYF; cdr3_nt: TGTGCCAGCAGCTTAAGCGGGCCCGGAGAGACCCAGTACTTC
clone_size: -; v_call: TRBV29-1; d_call: -; j_call: TRBJ1-2; cdr3_aa: CSVGVSSYGYTF; cdr3_nt: TGCAGCGTTGGGGTCAGCTCTTATGGCTACACCTTC
clone_size: many; v_call: TRBV19; d_call: -; j_call: TRBJ2-1; cdr3_aa: CASSTGSIYNEQFF; cdr3_nt: TGTGCCAGTAGTACAGGGTCTATATACAATGAGCAGTTCTTC
clone_size: many; v_call: TRBV29-1; d_call: TRBD1; j_call: TRBJ1-1; cdr3_aa: CSVEDRTRTGRGTEAFF; cdr3_nt: TGCAGCGTTGAAGATAGGACCCGGACAGGGAGGGGCACTGAAGCTTTCTTT
clone_size: many; v_call: TRBV5-4; d_call: -; j_call: TRBJ2-5; cdr3_aa: CASSRTPEETQYF; cdr3_nt: TGTGCCAGCAGCAGGACCCCCGAAGAGACCCAGTACTTC
clone_size: many; v_call: TRBV7-9; d_call: -; j_call: TRBJ1-2; cdr3_aa: CASSLEGPSGYTF; cdr3_nt: TGTGCCAGCAGCTTAGAAGGGCCTAGCGGCTACACCTTC
clone_size: many; v_call: TRBV18; d_call: -; j_call: TRBJ1-3; cdr3_aa: CASSPQTGTGNTIYF; cdr3_nt: TGTGCCAGCTCACCGCAGACAGGAACTGGAAACACCATATATTTT
clone_size: many; v_call: TRBV6-1; d_call: -; j_call: TRBJ2-7; cdr3_aa: CASSADRSRYEQYF; cdr3_nt: TGTGCCAGCAGTGCTGACAGGAGTCGCTACGAGCAGTACTTC
clone_size: few; v_call: TRBV10-3; d_call: TRBD2; j_call: TRBJ2-6; cdr3_aa: CAISESTGRFGANVLTF; cdr3_nt: TGTGCCATCAGTGAGTCCACCGGGAGGTTCGGGGCCAACGTCCTGACTTTC
clone_size: many; v_call: TRBV7-9; d_call: TRBD2; j_call: TRBJ2-5; cdr3_aa: CASDPSAGSQYF; cdr3_nt: TGTGCCAGCGATCCTTCAGCGGGGTCCCAGTACTTC
clone_size: many; v_call: TRBV10-3; d_call: TRBD1; j_call: TRBJ1-1; cdr3_aa: CAISTGTGNTEAFF; cdr3_nt: TGTGCCATCAGCACCGGGACAGGGAACACTGAAGCTTTCTTT
clone_size: many; v_call: TRBV11-1; d_call: TRBD1; j_call: TRBJ1-1; cdr3_aa: CASSLRTGSTEAFF; cdr3_nt: TGTGCCAGCAGCCTGAGGACAGGGAGCACTGAAGCTTTCTTT
clone_size: many; v_call: TRBV5-1; d_call: -; j_call: TRBJ1-4; cdr3_aa: CASTTGGLNEKLFF; cdr3_nt: TGCGCCAGCACCACAGGCGGCCTAAATGAAAAACTGTTTTTT
clone_size: many; v_call: TRBV7-2; d_call: TRBD1; j_call: TRBJ1-1; cdr3_aa: CASSFTGDSEAFF; cdr3_nt: TGTGCCAGCAGCTTTACAGGGGACTCTGAAGCTTTCTTT
clone_size: many; v_call: TRBV2; d_call: -; j_call: TRBJ1-5; cdr3_aa: CASSLLTGQPQHF; cdr3_nt: TGTGCCAGCAGTCTACTAACAGGTCAGCCCCAGCATTTT
clone_size: many; v_call: TRBV7-3; d_call: TRBD1; j_call: TRBJ2-3; cdr3_aa: CASGRDRQDTQYF; cdr3_nt: TGTGCCAGCGGAAGGGACAGGCAAGATACGCAGTATTTT
clone_size: many; v_call: TRBV19; d_call: TRBD1; j_call: TRBJ2-6; cdr3_aa: CASFVTGAPPGANVLTF; cdr3_nt: TGTGCCAGTTTTGTGACAGGGGCGCCTCCTGGGGCCAACGTCCTGACTTTC
clone_size: few; v_call: TRBV19; d_call: TRBD1; j_call: TRBJ2-1; cdr3_aa: CASSVDRGQDNEQFF; cdr3_nt: TGTGCCAGTAGTGTCGACAGGGGGCAGGATAATGAGCAGTTCTTC
clone_size: many; v_call: TRBV7-2; d_call: -; j_call: TRBJ1-2; cdr3_aa: CASSSSPGGYYGYTF; cdr3_nt: TGTGCCAGCAGCTCCTCCCCAGGCGGATACTATGGCTACACCTTC
clone_size: many; v_call: TRBV20-1; d_call: -; j_call: TRBJ2-7; cdr3_aa: CSATDSTYEQYF; cdr3_nt: TGCAGTGCCACGGACAGTACCTACGAGCAGTACTTC
clone_size: many; v_call: TRBV7-2; d_call: TRBD2; j_call: TRBJ2-7; cdr3_aa: CASSRAVAGGVYEQYF; cdr3_nt: TGTGCCAGCAGCCGAGCGGTAGCGGGGGGCGTCTACGAGCAGTACTTC
clone_size: few; v_call: TRBV7-3; d_call: -; j_call: TRBJ2-1; cdr3_aa: CASSPAGQLYNEQFF; cdr3_nt: TGTGCCAGCAGCCCCGCGGGACAGCTATACAATGAGCAGTTCTTC
clone_size: -; v_call: TRBV2; d_call: -; j_call: TRBJ1-4; cdr3_aa: CASRDSRGRSEKLFF; cdr3_nt: TGTGCCAGCAGGGACAGTCGGGGGAGGAGTGAAAAACTGTTTTTT
clone_size: many; v_call: TRBV19; d_call: TRBD1; j_call: TRBJ2-4; cdr3_aa: CASSTGTGENIQYF; cdr3_nt: TGTGCCAGTAGTACCGGGACAGGGGAAAACATTCAGTACTTC
clone_size: few; v_call: TRBV7-8; d_call: -; j_call: TRBJ1-2; cdr3_aa: CASSLAGGNDGYTF; cdr3_nt: TGTGCCAGCAGCTTAGCCGGAGGGAACGATGGCTACACCTTC
clone_size: many; v_call: TRBV29-1; d_call: -; j_call: TRBJ2-3; cdr3_aa: CSVPGSGRTDTQYF; cdr3_nt: TGCAGCGTCCCAGGGTCAGGACGCACAGATACGCAGTATTTT
clone_size: many; v_call: TRBV7-3; d_call: TRBD2; j_call: TRBJ2-1; cdr3_aa: CASSPRLANSYNEQFF; cdr3_nt: TGTGCCAGCAGCCCCAGACTAGCGAACTCCTACAATGAGCAGTTCTTC
clone_size: many; v_call: TRBV28; d_call: -; j_call: TRBJ2-7; cdr3_aa: CASSLFQGRSGYEQYF; cdr3_nt: TGTGCCAGCAGTTTATTCCAGGGGCGGTCGGGCTACGAGCAGTACTTC
clone_size: many; v_call: TRBV28; d_call: -; j_call: TRBJ1-2; cdr3_aa: CASSPGLGGFYGYTF; cdr3_nt: TGTGCCAGCAGCCCAGGATTAGGGGGATTCTATGGCTACACCTTC
clone_size: many; v_call: TRBV7-2; d_call: TRBD1; j_call: TRBJ1-2; cdr3_aa: CASNPGPGDRLNYGYTF; cdr3_nt: TGTGCCAGCAACCCCGGCCCCGGGGACAGGCTAAACTATGGCTACACCTTC
clone_size: many; v_call: TRBV20-1; d_call: -; j_call: TRBJ2-3; cdr3_aa: CSARDWGTVSFTDTQYF; cdr3_nt: TGCAGTGCTAGAGATTGGGGAACCGTTTCCTTCACAGATACGCAGTATTTT